Given below is one TCR beta chain in context. Its antigen remains unidentified. The sample comes from a study of blood T cells in healthy people across ages. Overall study: Per every two T cells, about one barcoded beta molecule was captured by template switching.

The study, taken as a whole, reports: Across the age range, TCR beta diversity per million T cells fell in a roughly linear way.

Germline lookup yields CDR1 SGHRS and CDR2 YFSETQ. This CDR3 is built from 16 residues. V was cut by 0 bases and J by 0 bases, with 12 bases left in between. It was with a sample-barcoded 5' primer and a J-beta primer mix that a second PCR of about 7 to 12 cycles was run. Each CDR3 protein gets one entry after TCRdb re-called the 5' RACE reads with MiXCR. Altogether roughly 1.4 million distinct CDR3 sequences are present, approximately 63% being singletons, with the ten largest covering approximately 7%. The chain has TRBV5-1 and TRBJ2-5, with D maybe TRBD2 (6 bases). The sequencing sample was made of blood. The TCR sequence derives from a man aged 18 to 29 in good health. CDR3 region: CASSLVGGGDQETQYF. The CDR3 DNA reads as TGCGCCAGCAGCTTGGTAGGAGGCGGGGACCAAGAGACCCAGTACTTC.